This entry describes one T cell receptor beta chain. Its antigen is unknown. This sample was included in a study of OX40 agonist ivuxolimab in advanced cancers. Study observations and caveats: At doses 0.1 to 3.0 mg/kg, CD4+ and CD8+ clones expanded.

Data came from immunoSEQ multiplex PCR; TCRdb stores just in-frame clones and leaves some out. The sample carries around 20,000 clones, 75% to 90% recorded once. Specimen: CD4+ or CD8+ T cells sorted from blood, collected in a trial of the OX40 agonist ivuxolimab. The origin of this receptor is an adult with an advanced solid tumor such as melanoma, head and neck, liver or kidney cancer.

Written as DNA, the CDR3 is TGTGCCAGCGGACAGGGAAAGTTCTCAACTAATGAAAAACTGTTTTTT. Residues: CASGQGKFSTNEKLFF. This chain links TRBV2 with TRBJ1-4, with TRBD1 matching over 8 bases. The V gene's germline CDR1 is SNHLY and CDR2 FYNNEI. The ends lost 8 bases at V and 0 bases at J; junction bases unmatched: 8. CDR3 length: 16 residues. Based on the CDR3 plus reference TRBV2 and TRBJ1-4, the full variable domain is EPEVTQTPSHQVTQMGQEVILRCVPISNHLYFYWYRQILGQKVEFLVSFYNNEISEKSEIFDDQFSVERPDGSNFTLKIRSTKLEDSAMYFCASGQGKFSTNEKLFFGSGTQLSVL.